This T cell receptor beta chain was recovered during a study of graft-versus-host responses after intestinal transplantation. Profiling relied on immunoSEQ multiplex PCR, and the TCRdb table lists in-frame clones only, not all of them. The sample yields about 43,000 clones, approximately 95% seen once. The germline V gene encodes CDR1 MNHNS and CDR2 SASEGT. The V end was cut by 8 bases, the J end by 2 bases, with 10 bases between. CDR3 size: 12 residues. The source of this sequence is a human patient who received an intestinal transplant, so some T cells may come from the graft donor. The source was PBMCs, collected approximately 340 days after intestinal transplant. The chain combines TRBV6-1 with TRBJ2-7; D not resolved. CDR3 nucleotides: TGTGCCAGCGGTTGGCAGGCCTACGAGCAGTACTTC. Translated: CASGWQAYEQYF.